Following are 29 T cell receptor beta chains from one sample sequenced in a study of cytomegalovirus exposure and HLA in healthy donors. The study ran its PCR with 60 Vbeta and 13 Jbeta primers. Here immunoSEQ multiplex PCR was the method, and the copy in TCRdb shows in-frame clones only, minus some. The sample has approximately 70,000 clones, around two thirds seen once. The sequenced sample consisted of PBMCs. Source of these receptors: a woman aged 45 to 65 in good health and CMV-seropositive.

The rearrangement uses TRBV30 and TRBJ2-5; D is perhaps TRBD1 (6 bases). The CDR3 extends over 12 amino acids. V gave up 7 bases and J gave up 5 bases, with 14 bases separating them. Germline lookup yields CDR1 GTSNPN and CDR2 SVGIG (reference sequence). The CDR3 nucleotides read TGTGCCTTTGTACAGGGTATGGAGACCCAGTACTTC. Translating gives CAFVQGMETQYF.

V gene TRBV7-9 combines with J gene TRBJ2-5; D gene unclear. Germline V gene sequence: CDR1 SEHNR, CDR2 FQNEAQ (reference sequence). The CDR3 runs to 16 residues. Trimming took off 5 bases at V and 0 bases at J, with 16 bases between the two ends. CDR3 residues: CASSLWQDWYQETQYF. In DNA, the CDR3 is TGTGCCAGCAGCCTATGGCAGGATTGGTACCAAGAGACCCAGTACTTC.

The CDR3 coding sequence is TGTGCCAGCAGCCTACAGACAGAGAACACTGAAGCTTTCTTT. As protein: CASSLQTENTEAFF. This sequence joins TRBV7-9 and TRBJ1-1; D perhaps matches TRBD1 (5 bases). The germline V and J ends were trimmed by 5 bases and 1 base, with 11 bases remaining between them. The CDR3 covers 14 residues. The germline CDR1 and CDR2 sequences are SEHNR and FQNEAQ (reference sequence).

This chain uses TRBV14 with TRBJ2-1, with TRBD2 matching 13 bases. This CDR3 is built from 15 residues. The V gene end was trimmed by 1 base and the J gene end by 10 bases; junction bases not matched to a gene: 4. The germline V gene has CDR1 SGHDN and CDR2 FVKESK. CDR3 sequence: CASSQVGLAGVEQFF. The CDR3 DNA reads as TGTGCCAGCAGCCAAGTCGGACTAGCGGGAGTCGAGCAGTTCTTC.

The chain has TRBV7-2 and TRBJ2-3; 9 nucleotides agree with TRBD2. J was trimmed by 4 bases and V by 5 bases; bases with no gene match: 7. The CDR3 is made up of 15 amino acids. In germline, CDR1 is SGHTA, CDR2 FQGNSA. The CDR3 loop is CASSIAGLAPDTQYF. CDR3 DNA: TGTGCCAGCAGCATTGCGGGACTAGCTCCAGATACGCAGTATTTT.

V is TRBV6-1 and J is TRBJ2-3, with D possibly matching TRBD2 (6 bases). V lost 7 bases to trimming and J lost 2 bases, with 16 bases between them. The germline CDR1 and CDR2 sequences are MNHNS and SASEGT. The CDR3 runs to 15 residues. CDR3 protein: CASTPSVTLTDTQYF. The CDR3 DNA follows: TGTGCCAGCACCCCTAGCGTGACGCTCACAGATACGCAGTATTTT.

The gene calls are TRBV28 and TRBJ2-1, with 10 bases lining up with TRBD2. The CDR3 length is 16 residues. Germline V gene lookup returns CDR1 MDHEN and CDR2 SYDVKM. V dropped 9 bases and J dropped 10; count of bases not matched to a gene: 18. The CDR3 reads CASSGGDASGSREQFF. The CDR3 coding sequence is TGTGCCAGTTCTGGGGGGGATGCTAGCGGGAGCAGGGAGCAGTTCTTC. Looking up the rest from reference TRBV28 and TRBJ2-1 gives the full variable domain: DVKVTQSSRYLVKRTGEKVFLECVQDMDHENMFWYRQDPGLGLRLIYFSYDVKMKEKGDIPEGYSVSREKKERFSLILESASTNQTSMYLCASSGGDASGSREQFFGPGTRLTVL.

CDR3 sequence reads: CASSAGDMTEAFF. CDR3 coding DNA: TGTGCCAGCAGTGCCGGGGATATGACTGAAGCTTTCTTT. This rearrangement joins TRBV6-1 to TRBJ1-1; D unclear. V was pared by 4 bases and J by 5 bases, with 11 bases between. CDR3 length equals 13 residues. The germline CDR1 and CDR2 sequences are MNHNS and SASEGT.

The chain uses TRBV5-4 and TRBJ2-7, with TRBD2 matching 10 bases. V trimming: 2 bases; J trimming: 3 bases; junction bases outside the gene matches: 2. Germline CDR1 and CDR2: SGHNT and YYREEE (reference sequence). The CDR3 runs 14 residues. The CDR3 DNA reads TGTGCCAGCAGCTTCAGCGGGAGGGGCTACGAGCAGTACTTC. This encodes CASSFSGRGYEQYF.

The rearrangement joins TRBV4-3 to TRBJ1-6; D remains unclear. Between the trimmed V and J ends, which lost 1 base and 8 bases, there was a span of 6 bases. This CDR3 is built from 13 residues. Germline V gene lookup returns CDR1 LGHNA and CDR2 YSLEER. The CDR3 sequence is CASSQVLDSPLHF. The CDR3 DNA sequence: TGCGCCAGCAGCCAAGTTTTAGATTCACCCCTCCACTTT.

The rearrangement uses TRBV7-8 and TRBJ1-4; D not resolved. Trimming took off 3 bases at V and 8 bases at J, with 19 bases between the two ends. The CDR3 loop spans 16 amino acids. In germline, CDR1 is SGHVS, CDR2 FQNEAQ. As DNA, the CDR3 is TGTGCCAGCAGCTTTTCTTTTCAGTTCCCGGGAGAAAAACTGTTTTTT. Translation: CASSFSFQFPGEKLFF. The entire variable domain, with the rest obtained from reference TRBV7-8 and TRBJ1-4, is as follows: GAGVSQSPRYKVAKRGQDVALRCDPISGHVSLFWYQQALGQGPEFLTYFQNEAQLDKSGLPSDRFFAERPEGSVSTLKIQRTQQEDSAVYLCASSFSFQFPGEKLFFGSGTQLSVL.

This clone has a handful of counts. The genes are TRBV7-2 and TRBJ2-6; weak D call: TRBD1 (6 bases). The CDR3 totals 16 residues. Trimming left V 4 bases short and J 0 bases short, with 10 bases between. Germline V lookup: CDR1 SGHTA, CDR2 FQGNSA. The CDR3 DNA follows: TGTGCCAGCAGCTCCCAGGGGACCTCTGGGGCCAACGTCCTGACTTTC. Its protein product is CASSSQGTSGANVLTF.

The CDR3 loop is CASSILTGNTGELFF. The CDR3 coding sequence is TGTGCCAGTAGTATCCTGACAGGGAACACCGGGGAGCTGTTTTTT. The V and J genes are TRBV19 and TRBJ2-2, with a possible D match to TRBD1 (6 bases). The germline gives CDR1 LNHDA, CDR2 SQIVND (reference sequence). Trimming stripped 3 bases from V and 1 base from J, with 9 bases between. The CDR3 loop spans 15 amino acids.

This clone was recorded a few times. This chain joins TRBV30 and TRBJ1-3; 7 bases map to TRBD1. This CDR3 region has 13 residues. Per germline, CDR1 GTSNPN and CDR2 SVGIG (reference sequence). Trimming at V came to 4 bases and at J to 4 bases, leaving 4 bases not matched to a gene. The CDR3 DNA follows: TGTGCCTGGACAAGGGGGCCGGGAAACACCATATATTTT. It encodes CAWTRGPGNTIYF.

In regard to this clone: Other DNA sequences within the sample encode an identical CDR3. J is TRBJ1-2 and V is TRBV28; tentatively, D is TRBD1 (5 bases). Trimming shortened V by 2 bases and J by 3 bases, and 7 bases separated the two germline ends. The CDR3 has 13 residues. Germline loops: CDR1 MDHEN, CDR2 SYDVKM. The CDR3 DNA reads TGTGCCAGCAGTTTAGGCAGGGACTATGGCTACACCTTC. Its translation is CASSLGRDYGYTF.

V gene TRBV4-1 combines with J gene TRBJ1-5; 7 positions match TRBD1. Trimming cost V 0 bases and J 3 bases; bases outside gene matches: 5. CDR1 and CDR2 from the germline V gene are MGHRA and YSYEKL. The CDR3 consists of 16 residues. CDR3 sequence reads: CASSQDAGGPNQPQHF. Written as DNA, the CDR3 is TGCGCCAGCAGCCAAGATGCAGGGGGACCCAATCAGCCCCAGCATTTT.

The J gene is TRBJ1-4, the V gene TRBV5-1; D is possibly TRBD1 (6 bases). The CDR3 loop spans 15 amino acids. V was trimmed by 5 bases and J by 3 bases, leaving 14 bases between them. Germline assignment: CDR1 SGHRS and CDR2 YFSETQ. The CDR3 sequence is CASSGTGGPNEKLFF. The CDR3 DNA is TGCGCCAGCAGTGGGACGGGGGGCCCTAATGAAAAACTGTTTTTT.

The J gene is TRBJ1-1, the V gene TRBV19; TRBD1 might be the D (5 bases). V shed 3 bases and J shed 1 base, with 18 bases lying between them. The CDR3 runs to 17 residues. Germline-derived CDR1 and CDR2 are LNHDA and SQIVND (reference sequence). CDR3 protein: CASSIHLGRGRNTEAFF. For the CDR3, the DNA is TGTGCCAGTAGTATCCACCTCGGGAGGGGTCGGAACACTGAAGCTTTCTTT.

This chain connects TRBV9 to TRBJ2-7; TRBD1 matches at 11 bases. Germline lookup yields CDR1 SGDLS and CDR2 YYNGEE. With 0 bases clipped from V and 6 bases from J, the junction kept 5 bases outside the gene matches. This CDR3 has 15 residues. CDR3 loop: CASSVVEGTGGEQYF. The CDR3, as DNA: TGTGCCAGCAGCGTAGTCGAAGGGACAGGGGGCGAGCAGTACTTC. The whole variable domain, filled in from reference TRBV9 and TRBJ2-7, reads DSGVTQTPKHLITATGQRVTLRCSPRSGDLSVYWYQQSLDQGLQFLIQYYNGEERAKGNILERFSAQQFPDLHSELNLSSLELGDSALYFCASSVVEGTGGEQYFGPGTRLTVT.

The chain is built from TRBV7-2 and TRBJ1-5; 8 nucleotides align to TRBD1. The CDR3 sequence is 15 residues long. Germline lookup yields CDR1 SGHTA and CDR2 FQGNSA. Unmatched junction bases numbered 5, after V lost 1 base and J lost 6 bases. The CDR3 region is CASSLVGQGSQPQHF. In DNA form, the CDR3 reads TGTGCCAGCAGCTTAGTCGGACAGGGTTCTCAGCCCCAGCATTTT.

The gene calls are TRBV7-9 and TRBJ1-2; 10 bases are a match to TRBD1. This CDR3 is built from 15 residues. Germline values: CDR1 SEHNR, CDR2 FQNEAQ (reference sequence). V shed 8 bases, J shed 5 bases, and the junction held 11 bases outside the gene matches. In nucleotides, the CDR3 is TGTGCCAGCCGGGGGGGGACAGGGGCCCTGTATGGCTACACCTTC. This translates into CASRGGTGALYGYTF.

V usage is TRBV14 and J usage is TRBJ2-1; D is perhaps TRBD1 (6 bases). The germline gives CDR1 SGHDN, CDR2 FVKESK. This CDR3 comprises 12 residues. The V gene lost 6 bases and the J gene lost 10 bases, with 13 bases spanning the gap. For the CDR3, the DNA is TGTGCCAGCAGGGGCAGGGGTTGGGAGCAGTTCTTC. This gives the protein CASRGRGWEQFF.

V gene TRBV7-8 combines with J gene TRBJ1-2; no reliable D call. There are 13 residues in the CDR3. The ends were cut back, 5 bases at V and 8 bases at J, with 15 bases in the middle. The germline V gene has CDR1 SGHVS and CDR2 FQNEAQ. CDR3 in DNA: TGTGCCAGCAGCCGCACGGCGGGTGACGGCTACACCTTC. This sequence encodes CASSRTAGDGYTF.

This rearrangement joins TRBV5-8 to TRBJ1-2, with a possible D match to TRBD1 (5 bases). The germline V gene has CDR1 SGHTS and CDR2 YDEGEE. The CDR3 spans 12 residues. The V gene lost 4 bases and the J gene lost 7 bases, with 11 bases spanning the gap. This chain's CDR3 is CASSVRGFGYTF. The CDR3 bases are TGTGCCAGCAGCGTGCGGGGGTTTGGCTACACCTTC.

The V gene is TRBV6-1, the J gene TRBJ2-7, with TRBD1 matching over 9 bases. The CDR3 has 14 amino acids. Trimming at V came to 2 bases and at J to 4 bases, leaving 3 bases not matched to a gene. Germline V gives CDR1 MNHNS, CDR2 SASEGT. The CDR3, as DNA: TGTGCCAGCAGTGAACCGGGACAGGGATACGAGCAGTACTTC. It specifies CASSEPGQGYEQYF.

The chain recombines TRBV2 with TRBJ2-7; 8 bases fit TRBD2. The CDR3 runs to 15 residues. Germline values: CDR1 SNHLY, CDR2 FYNNEI. Trimming removed 6 bases from V and 4 bases from J; junction bases left unmatched: 11. The chain's CDR3 is CASSRGGPEKYEQYF. For the CDR3, the DNA is TGTGCCAGCAGCCGCGGGGGGCCAGAGAAGTACGAGCAGTACTTC.

The chain couples TRBV27 to TRBJ2-7; 7 bases agree with TRBD2. The J segment lost 5 bases and the V segment lost 5 bases, leaving 6 bases of the junction unmatched. The V gene's germline CDR1 is MNHEY and CDR2 SMNVEV (reference sequence). The CDR3 consists of 13 residues. Here the CDR3 reads CASSPLASDEQYF. CDR3 sequence (DNA): TGTGCCAGCAGTCCACTAGCGTCGGACGAGCAGTACTTC.

The genes are TRBV11-2 and TRBJ1-2; D unresolved. The germline V gene encodes CDR1 SGHAT and CDR2 FQNNGV. V was clipped by 5 bases and J by 1 base, with 11 bases between them. The CDR3 sequence is 14 residues long. Written as DNA, the CDR3 is TGTGCCAGCAGCCCATTGGGAGATAACTATGGCTACACCTTC. This translates into CASSPLGDNYGYTF.

The chain couples TRBV10-3 to TRBJ2-7; 7 bases agree with TRBD1. Germline CDR1 and CDR2: ENHRY and SYGVKD. V was pared by 8 bases and J by 0 bases, with 7 bases of the junction left unmatched. The CDR3 is 14 residues long. The CDR3 DNA reads as TGTGCCATCTCAGACAGGGTGGGCTCCTACGAGCAGTACTTC. This translates into CAISDRVGSYEQYF.